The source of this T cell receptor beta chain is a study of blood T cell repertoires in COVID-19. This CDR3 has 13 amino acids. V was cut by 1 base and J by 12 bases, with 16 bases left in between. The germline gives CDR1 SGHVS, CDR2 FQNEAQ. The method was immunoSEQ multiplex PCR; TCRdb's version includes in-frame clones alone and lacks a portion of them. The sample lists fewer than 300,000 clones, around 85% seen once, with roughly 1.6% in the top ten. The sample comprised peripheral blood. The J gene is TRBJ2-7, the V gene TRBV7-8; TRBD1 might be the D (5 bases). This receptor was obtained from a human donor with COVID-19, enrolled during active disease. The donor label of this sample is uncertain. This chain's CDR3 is CASSLGLQGFTYF. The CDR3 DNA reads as TGTGCCAGCAGCTTAGGTCTTCAGGGCTTTACGTACTTC.